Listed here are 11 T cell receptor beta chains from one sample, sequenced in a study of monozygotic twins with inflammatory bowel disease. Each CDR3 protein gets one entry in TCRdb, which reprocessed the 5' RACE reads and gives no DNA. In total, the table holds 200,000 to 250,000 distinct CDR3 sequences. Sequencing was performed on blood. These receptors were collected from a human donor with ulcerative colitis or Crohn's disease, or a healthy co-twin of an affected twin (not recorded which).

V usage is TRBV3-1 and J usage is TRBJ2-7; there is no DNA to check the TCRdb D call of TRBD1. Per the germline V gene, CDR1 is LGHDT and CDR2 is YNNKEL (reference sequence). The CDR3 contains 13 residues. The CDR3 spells CASSAAQGSEQYF.

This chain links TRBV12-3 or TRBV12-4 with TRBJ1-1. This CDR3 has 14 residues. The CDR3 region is CASSLAQGGTEAFF.

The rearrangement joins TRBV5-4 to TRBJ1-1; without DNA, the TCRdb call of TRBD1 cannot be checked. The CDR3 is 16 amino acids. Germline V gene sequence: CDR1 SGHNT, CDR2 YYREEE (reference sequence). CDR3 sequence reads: CASSVTGTGDYTEAFF. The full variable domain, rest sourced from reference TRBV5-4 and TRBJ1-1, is ETGVTQSPTHLIKTRGQQVTLRCSSQSGHNTVSWYQQALGQGPQFIFQYYREEENGRGNFPPRFSGLQFPNYSSELNVNALELDDSALYLCASSVTGTGDYTEAFFGQGTRLTVV.

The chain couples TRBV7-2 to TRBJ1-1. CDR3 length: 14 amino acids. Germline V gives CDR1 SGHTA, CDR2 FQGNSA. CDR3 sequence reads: CASSRYRSGTEAFF.

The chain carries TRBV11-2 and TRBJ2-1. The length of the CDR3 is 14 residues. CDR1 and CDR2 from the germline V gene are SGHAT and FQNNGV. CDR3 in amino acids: CASSVRLRHGEQFF.

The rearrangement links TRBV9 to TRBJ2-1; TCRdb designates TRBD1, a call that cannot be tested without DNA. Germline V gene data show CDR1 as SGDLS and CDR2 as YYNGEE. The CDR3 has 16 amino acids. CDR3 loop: CASSEGAGQLLREQFF.

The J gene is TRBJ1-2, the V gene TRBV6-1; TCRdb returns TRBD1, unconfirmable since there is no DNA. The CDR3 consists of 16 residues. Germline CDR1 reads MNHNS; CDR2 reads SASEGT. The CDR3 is CASSEFGQTSNYGYTF.

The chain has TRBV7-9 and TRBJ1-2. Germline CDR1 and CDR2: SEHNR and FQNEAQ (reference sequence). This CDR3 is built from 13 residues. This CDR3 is CASSPDTYYGYTF.

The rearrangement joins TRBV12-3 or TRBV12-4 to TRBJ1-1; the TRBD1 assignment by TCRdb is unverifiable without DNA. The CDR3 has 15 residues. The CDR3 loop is CASRETGKFDTEAFF.

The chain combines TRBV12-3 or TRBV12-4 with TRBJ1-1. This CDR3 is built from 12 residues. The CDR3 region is CASVNTNTEAFF.

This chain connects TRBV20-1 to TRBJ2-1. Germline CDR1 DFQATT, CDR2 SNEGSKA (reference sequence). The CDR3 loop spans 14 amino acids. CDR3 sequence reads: CSVSDHSSYNEQFF.